This TCR beta chain was recovered during a study of Ad26.COV2.S vaccination and SARS-CoV-2 variants. Turning to the study itself: Recipients of Ad26.COV2.S got it intramuscularly, once or twice 56 days apart.

Study-wide points: Those who received the vaccine showed greater spike-specific TCR breadth than those given placebo.

The V end was cut by 2 bases, the J end by 5 bases, with 3 bases between. Per the germline V gene, CDR1 is SGHTA and CDR2 is FQGNSA. CDR3 length equals 12 residues. Libraries were prepared by immunoSEQ multiplex PCR; TCRdb keeps only in-frame clonotypes and omits some of them. The data contain approximately 450,000 clones, 90% of them seen just once; the ten biggest clones take up 10% to 15%. Treatment: over 15 received Ad26.COV2.S at low or high dose, single or two shots; roughly 5 received placebo; per-sample allocation not given. Each sample was drawn 63 days after the first injection (of vaccine or placebo). In Boston, an adult donor aged 18-55 years took part. A remark on this clone: Its antigen is unidentified.

The specimen was peripheral blood, collected in a trial of Ad26.COV2.S vaccine versus placebo. The chain employs TRBV7-2 and TRBJ2-2; D ambiguous. The TCR was taken from a person between 18 and 59 years old who received the Ad26.COV2.S COVID-19 vaccine or a placebo. As DNA, the CDR3 is TGTGCCAGCAGCTTACGTACCGGGGAGCTGTTTTTT. This gives the protein CASSLRTGELFF.